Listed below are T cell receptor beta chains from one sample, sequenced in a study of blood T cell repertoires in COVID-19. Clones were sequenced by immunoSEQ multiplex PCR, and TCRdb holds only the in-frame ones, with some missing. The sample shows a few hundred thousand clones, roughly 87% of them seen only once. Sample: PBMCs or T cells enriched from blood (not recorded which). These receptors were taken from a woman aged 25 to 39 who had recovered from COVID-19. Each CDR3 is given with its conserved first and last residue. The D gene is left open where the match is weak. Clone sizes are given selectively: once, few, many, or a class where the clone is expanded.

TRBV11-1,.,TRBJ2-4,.,TGTGCCAGCAGCTTAGGCAGGCTGGACATTCAGTACTTC,CASSLGRLDIQYF
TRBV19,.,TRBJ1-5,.,TGTGCCAGTAGTATAGTCCAGGCAGCCCTTAGCAATCAGCCCCAGCATTTT,CASSIVQAALSNQPQHF
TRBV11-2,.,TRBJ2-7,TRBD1,TGTGCCAGCAGCCCTCCTGGACAGGGAGGAGAGCAGTACTTC,CASSPPGQGGEQYF
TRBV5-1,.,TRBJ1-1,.,TGCGCCAGCAGCTTGTGGGTGGGCTCTGAAGCTTTCTTT,CASSLWVGSEAFF
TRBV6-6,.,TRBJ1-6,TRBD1,TGTGCCAGCGTTGAGCAGGGGGCTTTTAATTCACCCCTCCACTTT,CASVEQGAFNSPLHF
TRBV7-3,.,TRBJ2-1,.,TGTGCCAGCAGCTTCGGGAGTACTAATGAGCAGTTCTTC,CASSFGSTNEQFF
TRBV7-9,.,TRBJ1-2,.,TGTGCCAGCAGCCTCGCGACGGGAGGCTACACCTTC,CASSLATGGYTF
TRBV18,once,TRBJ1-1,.,TGTGCCAGCTTACAGTCGAACACTGAAGCTTTCTTT,CASLQSNTEAFF
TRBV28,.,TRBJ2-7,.,TGTGCCAGCAGTTTTTACAGGGGAGGCTACGAGCAGTACTTC,CASSFYRGGYEQYF
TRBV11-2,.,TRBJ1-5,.,TGTGCCAGCAGCTTAATTTGCGGGGGCGAGAATCAGCCCCAGCATTTT,CASSLICGGENQPQHF
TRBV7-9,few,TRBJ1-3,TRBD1,TGTGCCAGCAGCTTTGCGGACAGGGCCATATATTTT,CASSFADRAIYF
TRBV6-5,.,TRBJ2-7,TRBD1,TGTGCCAGCAGTTCAAACAGGGGCGGCGAGCAGTACTTC,CASSSNRGGEQYF
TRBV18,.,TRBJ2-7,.,TGTGCCAGCTCACCACCATCCGACAGTTACTACGAGCAGTACTTC,CASSPPSDSYYEQYF
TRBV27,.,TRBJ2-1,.,TGTGCCAGCAGTCTAGTGGGTCCTGACTACAATGAGCAGTTCTTC,CASSLVGPDYNEQFF
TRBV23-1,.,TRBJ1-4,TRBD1,TGCGCCAGCAGTCAATCGATTGGTGGACAGGAAGCAACTAATGAAAAACTGTTTTTT,CASSQSIGGQEATNEKLFF
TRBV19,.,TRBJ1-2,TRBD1,TGTGCCAGCTGCGAGGGGACAGGGACTAACTATGGCTACACCTTC,CASCEGTGTNYGYTF
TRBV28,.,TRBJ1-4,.,TGTGCCAGCAGTTTGGGAGGGCAGATCGAAAAACTGTTTTTT,CASSLGGQIEKLFF
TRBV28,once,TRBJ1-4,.,TGTGCCAGCAGTGCCCGGACAGCAACTAATGAAAAACTGTTTTTT,CASSARTATNEKLFF
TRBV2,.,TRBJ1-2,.,TGTGCCAGCAGGCAAAGCCGGGATGGCCCCTACACCTTC,CASRQSRDGPYTF
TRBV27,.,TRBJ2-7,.,TGTGCCAGCAGGATTCTGGGTCAGGACGAGCAGTACTTC,CASRILGQDEQYF